The 31 T cell receptor beta chains listed next were all sequenced from one sample in a study of cytomegalovirus exposure and HLA in healthy donors. The PCR contained 60 Vbeta and 13 Jbeta primers. Profiling relied on immunoSEQ multiplex PCR, and the TCRdb table lists in-frame clones only, not all of them. The table lists under 200,000 clones, roughly nine tenths of them singletons. The sample comprised PBMCs. These receptors all come from a boy under 10 years old in good health and CMV-seronegative.

The CDR3 nucleotides read TGTGCCAGCAGTCCCACGACAGGGCTGTTGGCTGAAGCTTTCTTT. The encoded protein is CASSPTTGLLAEAFF. This chain uses TRBV27 with TRBJ1-1, with 7 positions matching TRBD1. The CDR3 is made up of 15 amino acids. The germline V gene encodes CDR1 MNHEY and CDR2 SMNVEV (reference sequence). Unmatched junction bases numbered 12, after V lost 5 bases and J lost 6 bases.

The V call is TRBV29-1, the J call TRBJ2-3, with 8 bases fitting TRBD2. Germline V gene sequence: CDR1 SQVTM, CDR2 ANQGSEA. This CDR3 contains 13 residues. Trimming removed 5 bases from V and 4 bases from J; junction bases left unmatched: 5. The DNA for the CDR3 is TGCAGCGTTCTAAGCGGGAGTGCAGATACGCAGTATTTT. Translated, it gives CSVLSGSADTQYF.

As to this clone: The junction departs from the called germline gene at one end, perhaps through a read error. The chain employs TRBV7-9 and TRBJ1-1, with 10 bases identical to TRBD1. Germline CDR1 and CDR2: SEHNR and FQNEAQ (reference sequence). The CDR3 loop spans 15 amino acids. CDR3 bases: TGTTCCAGCAGCTTAACGGGACAGGGGCGCACTGAAGCTTTCTTT. This codes for CSSSLTGQGRTEAFF.

The chain is built from TRBV5-1 and TRBJ1-2; TRBD1 agrees at 12 bases. This CDR3 is 20 amino acids long. Per the germline V gene, CDR1 is SGHRS and CDR2 is YFSETQ. V was clipped by 2 bases and J by 1 base; unmatched bases: 15. The CDR3 sequence is CASSLGTGGFQILFNYGYTF. As DNA, the CDR3 is TGCGCCAGCAGCTTAGGGACAGGGGGCTTCCAAATCCTATTTAACTATGGCTACACCTTC. Filled out from reference TRBV5-1 and TRBJ1-2, the complete variable domain reads KAGVTQTPRYLIKTRGQQVTLSCSPISGHRSVSWYQQTPGQGLQFLFEYFSETQRNKGNFPGRFSGRQFSNSRSEMNVSTLELGDSALYLCASSLGTGGFQILFNYGYTFGSGTRLTVV.

J is TRBJ2-2 and V is TRBV29-1; TRBD1 might be the D (7 bases). CDR1 is SQVTM, CDR2 ANQGSEA, per germline. Trimming left V 4 bases short and J 4 bases short, with 13 bases between. The CDR3 covers 14 residues. The CDR3 bases are TGCAGCGTTGGGGGGGACAGATCCACCGGGGAGCTGTTTTTT. Its translation: CSVGGDRSTGELFF.

V and J are TRBV6-5 and TRBJ2-1; D remains ambiguous. CDR1 is MNHEY and CDR2 is SVGAGI in the germline V gene. The V and J ends lost 7 bases and 5 bases respectively, with 12 bases between them. This CDR3 comprises 13 residues. The CDR3 coding sequence is TGTGCCAGCATCGGGTCCCTGAACAATGAGCAGTTCTTC. It translates to CASIGSLNNEQFF.

Details on this clone: At one end the junction does not follow the germline gene, possibly because of a read error. The sample contains more than one DNA sequence encoding this CDR3. The V call is TRBV14, the J call TRBJ1-2, with 8 bases aligning to TRBD1. The germline V gene has CDR1 SGHDN and CDR2 FVKESK. CDR3 length: 17 amino acids. DNA of the CDR3: TGCGCCAGCAGTTCCAATCGTGTACGGGACAGGACTCCTGGCTACACCTTC. This gives the protein CASSSNRVRDRTPGYTF.

This chain uses TRBV5-1 with TRBJ2-5; D perhaps matches TRBD1 (6 bases). The CDR3 has 13 residues. The germline gives CDR1 SGHRS, CDR2 YFSETQ. With 4 bases removed from V and 5 bases from J, the gap between germline ends came to 12 bases. This CDR3 is CASSHGGGETQYF. The CDR3 bases are TGCGCCAGCAGCCATGGGGGCGGGGAGACCCAGTACTTC.

This chain joins TRBV15 and TRBJ1-6; no reliable D call. Germline V lookup: CDR1 LNHNV, CDR2 YYDKDF (reference sequence). The CDR3 contains 17 residues. The V end lost 5 bases, the J end lost 6 bases, and 20 bases lay between the germline ends. The CDR3 DNA follows: TGTGCCACCAGCGGACCCACCGGGGTCGTGGGTAATTCACCCCTCCACTTT. This codes for CATSGPTGVVGNSPLHF.

V and J are TRBV11-3 and TRBJ2-6; unclear D gene. CDR3 length: 16 residues. The germline gives CDR1 SGHNT, CDR2 YENEEA. Trimming cost V 0 bases and J 1 base, with 7 bases left between them. This CDR3 is CASSLDGPSGANVLTF. Written as DNA, the CDR3 is TGTGCCAGCAGCTTAGATGGGCCGTCTGGGGCCAACGTCCTGACTTTC.

V usage is TRBV27 and J usage is TRBJ2-7; 9 nucleotides line up with TRBD1. The CDR3 runs to 15 residues. In germline, CDR1 is MNHEY, CDR2 SMNVEV (reference sequence). After removal of 6 bases from V and 2 bases from J, the junction contained 8 bases not matched to a gene. CDR3 loop: CASRRSGQGAYEQYF. In DNA form, the CDR3 reads TGTGCCAGCAGGAGATCGGGACAGGGTGCCTACGAGCAGTACTTC.

The rearrangement joins TRBV5-6 to TRBJ2-7; 13 nucleotides align to TRBD2. The CDR3 is made up of 15 amino acids. Trimming at V came to 2 bases and at J to 6 bases, leaving 5 bases not matched to a gene. Germline CDR1 is SGHDT and CDR2 is YYEEEE. Written as DNA, the CDR3 is TGTGCCAGCAGCTTCTCCGGACTAGCGGGAGTCGAGCAGTACTTC. Translation gives CASSFSGLAGVEQYF.

The chain recombines TRBV30 with TRBJ2-7; D is unclear. This CDR3 spans 15 amino acids. Germline V lookup: CDR1 GTSNPN, CDR2 SVGIG (reference sequence). Deletions cut 3 bases from V and 0 bases from J, with 15 bases between. This CDR3 reads CAWSRNYPSSYEQYF. The CDR3 nucleotides are TGTGCCTGGAGCAGAAACTATCCTAGCTCCTACGAGCAGTACTTC. Full variable domain (outside the CDR3, taken from reference TRBV30 and TRBJ2-7): SQTIHQWPATLVQPVGSPLSLECTVEGTSNPNLYWYRQAAGRGLQLLFYSVGIGQISSEVPQNLSASRPQDRQFILSSKKLLLSDSGFYLCAWSRNYPSSYEQYFGPGTRLTVT.

This clone was seen only once. The chain is built from TRBV6-4 and TRBJ2-3; 7 nucleotides line up with TRBD2. The V segment lost 5 bases and the J segment 2 bases; nucleotides outside the gene matches: 7. The CDR3 runs 15 residues. From germline, CDR1 is MRHNA and CDR2 SNTAGT. CDR3 loop: CASSIGAGYTDTQYF. The CDR3, as DNA: TGTGCCAGCAGTATAGGAGCGGGGTACACAGATACGCAGTATTTT.

This clone was seen a single time. The chain uses TRBV18 and TRBJ2-3, with TRBD2 identical over 8 bases. This CDR3 has 16 residues. The J segment lost 0 bases and the V segment lost 3 bases, leaving 5 bases of the junction unmatched. Germline CDR1 is KGHSH and CDR2 is LQKENI. This chain's CDR3 is CASSPVAGTSTDTQYF. CDR3 nucleotide sequence: TGTGCCAGCTCACCCGTAGCGGGAACTAGCACAGATACGCAGTATTTT.

This chain connects TRBV28 to TRBJ2-2, with 7 nucleotides matching TRBD1. The CDR3 has 18 residues. Trimming at V came to 5 bases and at J to 4 bases, leaving 16 bases not matched to a gene. From germline, CDR1 is MDHEN and CDR2 SYDVKM. CDR3 coding DNA: TGTGCCAGCAGTGCAACAGGGGTCCAGCCGGGGATCACCGGGGAGCTGTTTTTT. Translating gives CASSATGVQPGITGELFF.

This clone has only one observation. This rearrangement joins TRBV2 to TRBJ2-7, with D uncertain. The CDR3 is made up of 13 amino acids. Germline lookup yields CDR1 SNHLY and CDR2 FYNNEI. V was cut by 4 bases and J by 0 bases, with 7 bases left in between. This chain's CDR3 is CASSVLISYEQYF. The CDR3 DNA reads as TGTGCCAGCAGTGTACTAATCTCCTACGAGCAGTACTTC.

V and J are TRBV30 and TRBJ2-1; 8 bases fit TRBD2. The CDR3 totals 15 residues. Germline V CDR1 and CDR2: GTSNPN, SVGIG (reference sequence). Trimming removed 0 bases from V and 7 bases from J; junction bases left unmatched: 8. The CDR3 DNA sequence: TGTGCCTGGAGTGTACGGCGGGGGGCCGGGAATGAGCAGTTCTTC. It translates to CAWSVRRGAGNEQFF.

The gene calls are TRBV5-4 and TRBJ2-7, with unresolved D. The CDR3 is made up of 13 amino acids. V was shortened by 1 base and J by 1 base, with 6 bases between the two germline ends. Germline assignment: CDR1 SGHNT and CDR2 YYREEE (reference sequence). In DNA form, the CDR3 reads TGTGCCAGCAGCTTGTGGGCGTCCTACGAGCAGTACTTC. Residues: CASSLWASYEQYF.

The sample holds one count of this clone. The chain is built from TRBV7-9 and TRBJ2-1, with 10 bases lining up with TRBD2. The CDR3 totals 17 residues. The germline V gene encodes CDR1 SEHNR and CDR2 FQNEAQ (reference sequence). After removal of 5 bases from V and 9 bases from J, the junction contained 16 bases not matched to a gene. The CDR3 DNA reads TGTGCCAGCAGCCCACCACTGAGCGGGAGGGTTATGGGTGAGCAGTTCTTC. Protein product: CASSPPLSGRVMGEQFF.

V and J are TRBV5-1 and TRBJ2-5; 11 nucleotides line up with TRBD2. Trimming removed 4 bases from V and 2 bases from J; junction bases left unmatched: 7. CDR3 length: 16 residues. The germline V gene encodes CDR1 SGHRS and CDR2 YFSETQ. The CDR3 protein is CASSEGTSGPQETQYF. CDR3 coding DNA: TGCGCCAGCAGCGAGGGGACTAGCGGTCCTCAAGAGACCCAGTACTTC.

The chain recombines TRBV2 with TRBJ2-2, with TRBD2 as a possible D gene (5 bases). V was cut by 4 bases and J by 5 bases, with 14 bases left in between. CDR1 SNHLY and CDR2 FYNNEI come from the germline V gene. The CDR3 is 15 amino acids. Written as DNA, the CDR3 is TGTGCCAGCAGTGCAAGACTAAGAGGGACCGGGGAGCTGTTTTTT. Amino acids: CASSARLRGTGELFF.

Turning to this clone: The sample contains more than one DNA sequence encoding this CDR3. The chain has TRBV10-2 and TRBJ2-5, with D uncertain. The CDR3 totals 12 residues. Germline CDR1 is WSHSY and CDR2 is SAAADI. V lost 7 bases and J lost 11, with 17 bases in between. The CDR3 loop reads CASTAGNAAQYF. For the CDR3, the DNA is TGCGCCAGCACGGCCGGTAATGCGGCTCAGTACTTC.

The V call is TRBV7-8, the J call TRBJ2-3; D is undetermined. V lost 1 base to trimming and J lost 3 bases, with 5 bases between them. This CDR3 is 13 amino acids long. Germline V lookup: CDR1 SGHVS, CDR2 FQNEAQ. This CDR3 reads CASSLDGTDTQYF. The CDR3 DNA sequence: TGTGCCAGCAGCTTAGACGGGACAGATACGCAGTATTTT.

The genes are TRBV7-9 and TRBJ1-5; 7 bases fit TRBD1. V gave up 1 base and J gave up 8 bases; unmatched junction bases: 5. The CDR3 runs 14 residues. CDR1 SEHNR and CDR2 FQNEAQ come from the germline V gene (reference sequence). The CDR3 loop reads CASSLEGARKPQHF. CDR3 coding DNA: TGTGCCAGCAGCTTAGAGGGGGCTCGGAAGCCCCAGCATTTT.

V and J are TRBV28 and TRBJ2-3; 10 positions match TRBD2. The V gene end was trimmed by 3 bases and the J gene end by 1 base; junction bases not matched to a gene: 4. Germline CDR1 and CDR2: MDHEN and SYDVKM. The CDR3 length is 16 residues. This CDR3 reads CASSLSLAGGTDTQYF. The CDR3 region has the DNA TGTGCCAGCAGTTTGTCCCTAGCGGGGGGCACAGATACGCAGTATTTT. Using reference TRBV28 and TRBJ2-3 for the parts outside the CDR3, the full variable domain is DVKVTQSSRYLVKRTGEKVFLECVQDMDHENMFWYRQDPGLGLRLIYFSYDVKMKEKGDIPEGYSVSREKKERFSLILESASTNQTSMYLCASSLSLAGGTDTQYFGPGTRLTVL.

The V call is TRBV27, the J call TRBJ1-4; 9 bases align to TRBD1. The CDR3 length is 15 residues. Germline assignment: CDR1 MNHEY and CDR2 SMNVEV (reference sequence). V was pared by 4 bases and J by 6 bases, with 6 bases of the junction left unmatched. CDR3 in amino acids: CASSSHRGRDEKLFF. The CDR3 nucleotides are TGTGCCAGCAGTTCCCACAGGGGGCGCGATGAAAAACTGTTTTTT.

Of note for this clone: The junction and the germline gene differ at one end; a read error may be behind it. J is TRBJ2-5 and V is TRBV7-9; the D gene is possibly TRBD2 (6 bases). The CDR3 is 16 amino acids. From germline, CDR1 is SEHNR and CDR2 FQNEAQ (reference sequence). The CDR3 nucleotides are TGTTCCAGCACCCACGCTCGGGGACTCCTGCAAGAGACCCAGTACTTC. This gives the protein CSSTHARGLLQETQYF.

This chain connects TRBV7-9 to TRBJ2-3; perhaps TRBD2 as D (6 bases). Germline CDR1 SEHNR, CDR2 FQNEAQ (reference sequence). Trimming cost V 3 bases and J 0 bases, with 13 bases left between them. The CDR3 spans 16 residues. The CDR3 nucleotides read TGTGCCAGCAGCTTGTGGGCGGGGCCTAGCACAGATACGCAGTATTTT. It specifies CASSLWAGPSTDTQYF.

The chain is built from TRBV19 and TRBJ2-1, with 10 bases fitting TRBD1. In germline, CDR1 is LNHDA, CDR2 SQIVND (reference sequence). The ends lost 8 bases at V and 5 bases at J; junction bases unmatched: 3. This CDR3 has 13 amino acids. CDR3 DNA sequence: TGTGCCAGTTTGGGACAGGGGCACAATGAGCAGTTCTTC. It specifies CASLGQGHNEQFF.

The chain joins TRBV28 to TRBJ2-1; tentative D call: TRBD1 (6 bases). Germline lookup yields CDR1 MDHEN and CDR2 SYDVKM. Trimming took off 6 bases at V and 3 bases at J, with 12 bases between the two ends. The CDR3 length is 14 residues. The CDR3 sequence: CASRDGTRYNEQFF. CDR3 DNA: TGTGCCAGCAGAGACGGGACACGCTACAATGAGCAGTTCTTC.